What follows are 18 T cell receptor beta chains derived from one specimen sequenced in a study of regulatory T cells in long-lasting Graves disease. Through Arm-PCR of CDR3 regions and iRepertoire HTBI primers, TCR beta libraries were built. From the multiplex PCR reads, TCRdb called clonotypes with MiXCR, one entry per CDR3 protein. The sample records hundreds of thousands of distinct CDR3 sequences, about 16% being singletons. Time point given: newly diagnosed GD, antithyroid drugs for less than 3 months. The TCR library was prepared using RNA isolated from PBMCs. Separately, the same data were catalogued under a study of T cells in Graves' hyperthyroidism and ophthalmopathy.

The sample in question was peripheral blood mononuclear cells (PBMCs), obtained at new diagnosis, from a patient treated with antithyroid drugs. The receptor set was obtained from a woman in her twenties or thirties with Graves disease.

In its sample, this clonotype was seen a few times. V is TRBV19 and J is TRBJ1-1; D gene uncertain. The V gene lost 5 bases and the J gene lost 7 bases, with 14 bases spanning the gap. This CDR3 region has 13 residues. Germline V gives CDR1 LNHDA, CDR2 SQIVND (reference sequence). DNA of the CDR3: TGTGCCAGTAGTCAAGGGTCTATCGGTGAAGCTTTCTTT. Translation gives CASSQGSIGEAFF.

At least ten counts were recorded for this clonotype. The V gene is TRBV13, the J gene TRBJ2-3; unclear D gene. The V and J ends lost 5 bases and 6 bases respectively, with 12 bases between them. The CDR3 covers 13 residues. The germline CDR1 and CDR2 sequences are PRHDT and FYEKMQ (reference sequence). The chain's CDR3 is CASSPPTSDTQYF. The CDR3 DNA sequence: TGTGCCAGCAGCCCCCCTACGTCGGATACGCAGTATTTT.

This clonotype is a singleton in its sample. The conserved final phenylalanine or tryptophan is absent from the CDR3, which likely points to a read error. The V and J genes are TRBV6-1 and TRBJ2-1; 9 bases fit TRBD2. Germline V lookup: CDR1 MNHNS, CDR2 SASEGT. Trimming removed 10 bases from V and 6 bases from J; junction bases left unmatched: 22. The CDR3 has 18 amino acids. The CDR3 here is CATHRGSGRPDNLNEQFL. In DNA, the CDR3 is TGTGCCACCCACCGGGGTAGCGGGAGACCCGACAACCTCAATGAGCAGTTCCTC.

This clonotype has a count of ten or more. The chain recombines TRBV7-2 with TRBJ1-1; D is undetermined. The CDR3 length is 17 residues. V was clipped by 1 base and J by 1 base, with 16 bases between them. Looked up from germline, CDR1 is SGHTA and CDR2 is FQGNSA. This CDR3 reads CASSLGPGGIANTEAFF. In DNA form, the CDR3 reads TGTGCCAGCAGCTTAGGACCCGGAGGGATAGCGAACACTGAAGCTTTCTTT.

This clonotype came up a few times. The V and J genes are TRBV14 and TRBJ2-7; D remains unclear. In germline, CDR1 is SGHDN, CDR2 FVKESK. V was cut by 1 base and J by 3 bases, with 10 bases left in between. The CDR3 runs to 14 residues. The CDR3 protein is CASSQVLGSYEQYF. CDR3 coding DNA: TGTGCCAGCAGCCAAGTGCTGGGTAGCTACGAGCAGTACTTC.

In regard to this clonotype: Since a much larger clone is just one base distant, this may be a read error. The gene calls are TRBV2 and TRBJ2-3; 7 bases match TRBD1. The trim removed 4 bases at V and 1 base at J, leaving 5 bases unmatched. In germline, CDR1 is SNHLY, CDR2 FYNNEI. This CDR3 has 15 residues. The chain's CDR3 is CASSGDSLRTDTQYF. The CDR3 DNA sequence: TGTGCCAGCAGTGGGGACAGCCTCCGCACAGATACGCAGTATTTT. Full variable domain (outside the CDR3, taken from reference TRBV2 and TRBJ2-3): EPEVTQTPSHQVTQMGQEVILRCVPISNHLYFYWYRQILGQKVEFLVSFYNNEISEKSEIFDDQFSVERPDGSNFTLKIRSTKLEDSAMYFCASSGDSLRTDTQYFGPGTRLTVL.

This clonotype showed up many times. This rearrangement joins TRBV11-2 to TRBJ2-6, with no clear D. Germline V gene sequence: CDR1 SGHAT, CDR2 FQNNGV. CDR3 length equals 18 residues. V lost 5 bases and J lost 0, with 17 bases in between. The CDR3 sequence: CASSPAKGFSSGANVLTF. In nucleotides, the CDR3 is TGTGCCAGCAGCCCTGCTAAGGGCTTTTCCTCTGGGGCCAACGTCCTGACTTTC.

This chain connects TRBV7-9 to TRBJ1-6; D may be TRBD1 (6 bases). V was shortened by 5 bases and J by 8 bases, with 19 bases between the two germline ends. The CDR3 runs 16 residues. From germline, CDR1 is SEHNR and CDR2 FQNEAQ (reference sequence). The CDR3 loop reads CASSRQLDRTYSPLHF. DNA for the CDR3: TGTGCCAGCAGCCGACAACTGGACAGAACCTATTCACCCCTCCACTTT.

The chain joins TRBV2 to TRBJ1-3; perhaps TRBD1 as D (6 bases). This CDR3 is built from 16 residues. Germline CDR1 SNHLY, CDR2 FYNNEI. V gave up 6 bases and J gave up 7 bases, with 22 bases separating them. The CDR3 bases are TGTGCCAGCAGCGCGACAGGCCCGGGTATGGGGAACACCATATATTTT. Protein: CASSATGPGMGNTIYF.

This clonotype has ten or more counts. One end of the junction is discordant with germline, which a read error may explain. This sequence joins TRBV5-1 and TRBJ2-7; no definite D call. The germline CDR1 and CDR2 sequences are SGHRS and YFSETQ. This CDR3 region has 12 residues. CDR3 sequence reads: CASSFGSYEQYF. CDR3 bases: TGTGCCAGCAGCTTCGGCTCCTACGAGCAGTACTTC.

This clonotype was found a few times. This rearrangement joins TRBV10-3 to TRBJ1-3; 7 bases agree with TRBD1. V gave up 8 bases and J gave up 1 base; unmatched junction bases: 8. Germline assignment: CDR1 ENHRY and CDR2 SYGVKD. The CDR3 is made up of 15 amino acids. CDR3 protein: CAIADRFLSGNTIYF. The CDR3 DNA reads TGTGCCATCGCGGACAGGTTCCTTTCTGGAAACACCATATATTTT.

Ten or more counts support this clonotype. J is TRBJ1-4 and V is TRBV12-3 or TRBV12-4; 9 positions agree with TRBD1. The ends lost 1 base at V and 6 bases at J; junction bases unmatched: 0. This CDR3 region has 14 residues. The CDR3 sequence is CASSLGTGDEKLFF. The CDR3 DNA reads as TGTGCCAGCAGTTTAGGGACAGGGGATGAAAAACTGTTTTTT.

This chain connects TRBV28 to TRBJ1-2; D is possibly TRBD1 (5 bases). Germline V gene data show CDR1 as MDHEN and CDR2 as SYDVKM. This CDR3 contains 13 residues. The V end lost 2 bases, the J end lost 5 bases, and 9 bases lay between the germline ends. Written as DNA, the CDR3 is TGTGCCAGCAGTTTACCCGCAGGGTATGGCTACACCTTC. Its protein is CASSLPAGYGYTF.

This clonotype was counted many times. This chain joins TRBV10-3 and TRBJ1-1; no firm D call. The CDR3 extends over 13 amino acids. Germline loops: CDR1 ENHRY, CDR2 SYGVKD. V dropped 11 bases and J dropped 6 bases, with 19 bases sitting between them. The CDR3 protein is CAAAGDTAPEAFF. CDR3 coding DNA: TGTGCCGCTGCGGGCGACACGGCGCCTGAAGCTTTCTTT.

In its sample, this clonotype was seen many times. The chain links TRBV10-3 to TRBJ1-1, with 8 bases aligning to TRBD1. Trimming took 6 bases from V and 1 from J; bases not matched to a gene: 4. This CDR3 spans 14 amino acids. Germline assignment: CDR1 ENHRY and CDR2 SYGVKD. The CDR3 sequence is CAISHQGANTEAFF. CDR3 in DNA: TGTGCCATCAGCCATCAGGGGGCGAACACTGAAGCTTTCTTT.

The chain employs TRBV28 and TRBJ2-4; 8 nucleotides line up with TRBD1. Trimming removed 5 bases from V and 5 bases from J; junction bases left unmatched: 8. Germline V gives CDR1 MDHEN, CDR2 SYDVKM. The CDR3 is 15 residues long. The CDR3 protein is CASSTGQDYQNIQYF. CDR3 DNA: TGTGCCAGCAGTACGGGACAGGACTACCAAAACATTCAGTACTTC.

This rearrangement joins TRBV7-6 to TRBJ1-5; 10 nucleotides agree with TRBD1. The germline V gene encodes CDR1 SGHVS and CDR2 FNYEAQ. Germline trimming cut 5 bases from V and 6 bases from J; bases unmatched to any gene: 7. The CDR3 totals 15 residues. The CDR3 bases are TGTGCCAGCAGCCAGGGACAGGGGACGAGTCAGCCCCAGCATTTT. This translates into CASSQGQGTSQPQHF.

V gene TRBV3-1 combines with J gene TRBJ2-3; D may be TRBD1 or TRBD2 (5 bases each). The CDR3 contains 16 residues. Germline-derived CDR1 and CDR2 are LGHDT and YNNKEL (reference sequence). The V end lost 3 bases, the J end lost 3 bases, and 16 bases lay between the germline ends. CDR3 coding DNA: TGTGCCAGCAGCCAGTATTACGGGGACGGGACAGATACGCAGTATTTT. It yields the protein CASSQYYGDGTDTQYF.